The T cell receptor (beta chain) described here comes from a study of human T cells and chemical hapten exposure. On the study more broadly: Patients had diphenylcyclopropenone applied to the scalp weekly throughout the roughly 25-week study. The variation in per-sample TCR yields arose mainly from small differences in pooled library volumes.

Study-wide points: Versus controls, significantly more large CDR3 similarity clusters arose from expanded TCRs.

CDR1 is MNHEY and CDR2 is SVGEGT in the germline V gene. V was cut by 6 bases and J by 2 bases, with 17 bases left in between. The CDR3 consists of 15 residues. As concerns this clonotype: Antigen: not known.

TCRdb analysed the RACE reads with MiXCR anew, one entry per CDR3 protein. The sample has 95,000 or so distinct CDR3 sequences, roughly 10% seen once. As for time point: patch test 2, 6 weeks after DPC sensitization. Treatment specified: therapeutic diphenylcyclopropenone sensitization with weekly scalp DPC. Every patch test was put on after a blood sample was taken. This clonotype was sampled from a woman aged 35 to 49 with alopecia areata. Some clones in this sample may be carry-over from other donors' samples. Source: whole blood, taken in connection with sensitization to the hapten diphenylcyclopropenone (DPC). The chain employs TRBV6-2 or TRBV6-3 and TRBJ2-7; a weak D match, TRBD2 (5 bases). The CDR3 sequence: CASSAPPAGTYEQYF. DNA of the CDR3: TGTGCCAGCAGCGCTCCTCCGGCGGGCACCTACGAGCAGTACTTC.